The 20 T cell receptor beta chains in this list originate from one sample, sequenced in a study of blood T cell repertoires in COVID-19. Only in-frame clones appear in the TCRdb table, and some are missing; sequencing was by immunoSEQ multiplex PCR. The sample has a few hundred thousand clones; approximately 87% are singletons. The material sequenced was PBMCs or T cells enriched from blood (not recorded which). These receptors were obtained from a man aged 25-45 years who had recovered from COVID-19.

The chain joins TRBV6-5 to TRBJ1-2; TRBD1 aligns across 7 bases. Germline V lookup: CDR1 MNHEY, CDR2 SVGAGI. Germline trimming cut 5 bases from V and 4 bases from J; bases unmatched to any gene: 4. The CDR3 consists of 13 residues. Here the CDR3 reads CASSPRDSYGYTF. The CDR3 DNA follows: TGTGCCAGCAGTCCCCGGGACAGCTATGGCTACACCTTC.

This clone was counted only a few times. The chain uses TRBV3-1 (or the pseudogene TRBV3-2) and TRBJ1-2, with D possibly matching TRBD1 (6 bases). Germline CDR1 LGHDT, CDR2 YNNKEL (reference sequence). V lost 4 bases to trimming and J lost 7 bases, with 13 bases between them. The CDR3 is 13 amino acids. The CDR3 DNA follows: TGTGCCAGCAGCCCCAAACAGGGTACTGGCTACACCTTC. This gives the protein CASSPKQGTGYTF.

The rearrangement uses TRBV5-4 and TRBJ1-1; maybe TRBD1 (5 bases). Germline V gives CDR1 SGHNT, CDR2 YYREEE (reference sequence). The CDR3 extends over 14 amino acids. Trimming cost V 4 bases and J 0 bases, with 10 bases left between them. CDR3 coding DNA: TGTGCCAGCAGCCCGGACATCATGAACACTGAAGCTTTCTTT. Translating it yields CASSPDIMNTEAFF. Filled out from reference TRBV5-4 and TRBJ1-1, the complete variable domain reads ETGVTQSPTHLIKTRGQQVTLRCSSQSGHNTVSWYQQALGQGPQFIFQYYREEENGRGNFPPRFSGLQFPNYSSELNVNALELDDSALYLCASSPDIMNTEAFFGQGTRLTVV.

The CDR3 here is CASSDGQGARDTQYF. CDR3 coding DNA: TGTGCCAGCAGTGATGGACAGGGGGCCAGAGATACGCAGTATTTT. The V call is TRBV6-1, the J call TRBJ2-3, with 11 nucleotides matching TRBD1. The CDR3 covers 15 residues. Per germline, CDR1 MNHNS and CDR2 SASEGT. V was clipped by 3 bases and J by 5 bases; unmatched bases: 4.

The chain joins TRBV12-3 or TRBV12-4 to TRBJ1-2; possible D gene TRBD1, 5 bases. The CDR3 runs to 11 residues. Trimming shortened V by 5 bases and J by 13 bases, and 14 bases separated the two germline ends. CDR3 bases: TGTGCCAGCAGTCCTCGACAGATTCCCACCTTC. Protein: CASSPRQIPTF.

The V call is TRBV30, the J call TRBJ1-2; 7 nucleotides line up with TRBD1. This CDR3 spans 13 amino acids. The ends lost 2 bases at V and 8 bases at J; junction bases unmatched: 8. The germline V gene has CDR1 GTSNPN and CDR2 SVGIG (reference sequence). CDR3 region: CAWSTEGAGGYTF. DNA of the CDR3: TGTGCCTGGAGTACAGAGGGGGCCGGAGGCTACACCTTC.

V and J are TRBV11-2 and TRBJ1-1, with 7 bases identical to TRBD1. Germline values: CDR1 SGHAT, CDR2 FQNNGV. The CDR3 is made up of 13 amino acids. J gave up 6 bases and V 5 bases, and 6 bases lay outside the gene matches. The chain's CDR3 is CASSRDRGPEAFF. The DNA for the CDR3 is TGTGCCAGCAGCCGGGACAGAGGTCCTGAAGCTTTCTTT.

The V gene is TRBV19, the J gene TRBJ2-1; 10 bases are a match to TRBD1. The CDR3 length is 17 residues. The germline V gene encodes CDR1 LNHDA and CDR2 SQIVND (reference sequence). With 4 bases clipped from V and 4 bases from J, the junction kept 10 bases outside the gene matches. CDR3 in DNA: TGTGCCAGTAGTAGACGAACCGGGACAGGGGATTACAATGAGCAGTTCTTC. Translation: CASSRRTGTGDYNEQFF.

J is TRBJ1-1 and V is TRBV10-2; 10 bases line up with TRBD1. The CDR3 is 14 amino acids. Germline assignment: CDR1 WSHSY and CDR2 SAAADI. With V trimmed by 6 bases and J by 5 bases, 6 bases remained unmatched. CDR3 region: CASSWDRGGTEAFF. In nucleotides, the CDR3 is TGCGCCAGCAGCTGGGACAGGGGTGGGACTGAAGCTTTCTTT.

The CDR3 protein is CASSFTGTGGYGYTF. The CDR3 nucleotides are TGTGCCAGCAGCTTTACCGGGACAGGGGGTTATGGCTACACCTTC. The chain has TRBV5-4 and TRBJ1-2, with 11 bases fitting TRBD1. CDR3 length: 15 amino acids. Germline V gene sequence: CDR1 SGHNT, CDR2 YYREEE (reference sequence). The V and J ends lost 2 bases and 5 bases, in that order; junction bases with no gene match: 5.

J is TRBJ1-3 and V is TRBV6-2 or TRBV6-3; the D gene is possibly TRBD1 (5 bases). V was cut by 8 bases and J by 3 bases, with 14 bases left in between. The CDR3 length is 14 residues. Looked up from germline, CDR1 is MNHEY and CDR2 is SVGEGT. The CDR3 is CASGRGVFGNTIYF. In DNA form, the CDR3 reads TGTGCCAGCGGCCGGGGGGTCTTTGGAAACACCATATATTTT.

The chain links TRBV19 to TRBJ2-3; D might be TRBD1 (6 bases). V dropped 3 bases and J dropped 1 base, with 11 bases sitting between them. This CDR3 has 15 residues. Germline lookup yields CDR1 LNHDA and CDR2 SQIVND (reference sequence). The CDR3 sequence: CASSIQGPGTDTQYF. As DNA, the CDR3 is TGTGCCAGTAGTATCCAGGGGCCGGGCACAGATACGCAGTATTTT.

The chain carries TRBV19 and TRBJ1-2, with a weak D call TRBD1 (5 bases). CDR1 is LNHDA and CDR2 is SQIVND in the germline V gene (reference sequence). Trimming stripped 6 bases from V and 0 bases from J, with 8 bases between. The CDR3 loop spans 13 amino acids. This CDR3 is CASSTGSNYGYTF. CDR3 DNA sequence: TGTGCCAGTAGCACAGGTTCTAACTATGGCTACACCTTC.

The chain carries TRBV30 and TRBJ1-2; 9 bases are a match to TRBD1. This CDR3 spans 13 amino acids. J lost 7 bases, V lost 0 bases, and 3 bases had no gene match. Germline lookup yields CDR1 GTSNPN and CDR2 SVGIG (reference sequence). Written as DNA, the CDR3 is TGTGCCTGGAGTGTACACAGGGGGCCTGGCTACACCTTC. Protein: CAWSVHRGPGYTF.

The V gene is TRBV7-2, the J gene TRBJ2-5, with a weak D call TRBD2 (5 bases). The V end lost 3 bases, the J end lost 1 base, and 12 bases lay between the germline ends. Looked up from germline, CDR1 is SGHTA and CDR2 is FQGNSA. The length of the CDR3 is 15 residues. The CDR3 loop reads CASSFWSGSQETQYF. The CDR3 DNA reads TGTGCCAGCAGCTTTTGGTCGGGATCCCAAGAGACCCAGTACTTC.

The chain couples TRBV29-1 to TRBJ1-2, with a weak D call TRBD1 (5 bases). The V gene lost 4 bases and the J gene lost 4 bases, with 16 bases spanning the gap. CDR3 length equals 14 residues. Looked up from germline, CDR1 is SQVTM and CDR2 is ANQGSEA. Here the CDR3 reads CSVAGRGQGYGYTF. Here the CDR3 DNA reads TGCAGCGTTGCAGGGAGGGGTCAGGGCTATGGCTACACCTTC.

The CDR3 coding sequence is TGTGCCAGCAGCCAGCAGGGGGGCGAGCAGTACTTC. Encoded protein: CASSQQGGEQYF. The V and J genes are TRBV3-1 (or the pseudogene TRBV3-2) and TRBJ2-7; D is possibly TRBD1 (7 bases). The length of the CDR3 is 12 residues. Germline assignment: CDR1 LGHDT and CDR2 YNNKEL (reference sequence). V gave up 3 bases and J gave up 6 bases, with 9 bases separating them.

CDR3 DNA: TGCGCCAGCAGCCAACGTCAGGGGAACTATGGCTACACCTTC. Residues: CASSQRQGNYGYTF. V and J are TRBV4-3 and TRBJ1-2, with D tentatively TRBD1 (6 bases). Germline loops: CDR1 LGHNA, CDR2 YSLEER. V lost 2 bases to trimming and J lost 2 bases, with 9 bases between them. The CDR3 is 14 residues long.

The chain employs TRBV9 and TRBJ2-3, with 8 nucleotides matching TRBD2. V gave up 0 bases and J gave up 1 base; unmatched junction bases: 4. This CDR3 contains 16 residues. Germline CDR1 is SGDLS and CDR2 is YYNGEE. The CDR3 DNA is TGTGCCAGCAGCGTAGTCCCAGCGGGGGGCACAGATACGCAGTATTTT. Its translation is CASSVVPAGGTDTQYF.

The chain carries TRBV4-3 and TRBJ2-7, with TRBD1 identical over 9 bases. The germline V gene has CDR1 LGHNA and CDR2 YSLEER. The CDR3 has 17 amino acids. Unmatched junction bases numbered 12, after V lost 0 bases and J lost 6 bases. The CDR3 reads CASSQEIAGQGSGEQYF. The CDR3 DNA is TGCGCCAGCAGCCAAGAGATCGCGGGACAGGGCTCGGGCGAGCAGTACTTC.